The next 10 T cell receptor beta chains were all read from a single sample in a study of tumor and adjacent non-tumor tissue in lung cancer. Three rounds of nested PCR, following a modified ARM-PCR protocol, produced the TCRbeta library. MiXCR was run by TCRdb on the multiplex PCR reads, yielding one entry per CDR3 protein. The sample carries over 110,000 distinct CDR3 sequences, around 66% recorded once. RNA was extracted from bulk tissue without any cell sorting. The sequenced sample consisted of lung tumor tissue. Receptor source: a man aged 60 to 69 with small cell lung cancer.

V usage is TRBV6-5 and J usage is TRBJ1-2; 9 bases are a match to TRBD1. The CDR3 consists of 13 residues. Germline CDR1 reads MNHEY; CDR2 reads SVGAGI. V shed 6 bases, J shed 8 bases, and the junction held 7 bases outside the gene matches. CDR3 loop: CASSLYRGRGYTF. The CDR3 DNA sequence: TGTGCCAGCAGCCTTTACAGGGGGCGAGGCTACACCTTC.

This clonotype was recorded once. Here the CDR3 DNA reads TGTGCCAGCAGGGGAAGGCTAGCGCCAGGCCACGAGCAGTACGTC. This codes for CASRGRLAPGHEQYV. The genes are TRBV6-5 and TRBJ2-7; maybe TRBD2 (6 bases). CDR3 length: 15 residues. Between the trimmed V and J ends, which lost 6 bases and 5 bases, there was a span of 20 bases. CDR1 MNHEY and CDR2 SVGAGI come from the germline V gene.

Regarding this clonotype: A much larger clone sits a single nucleotide away, making a read error possible. V gene TRBV20-1 combines with J gene TRBJ2-1; tentatively, D is TRBD2 (6 bases). Germline CDR1 is DFQATT and CDR2 is SNEGSKA (reference sequence). The CDR3 sequence is 12 residues long. Trimming pared 6 bases from V and 8 bases from J, leaving 14 bases between. The CDR3 is CSALRDFDEQFF. CDR3 nucleotide sequence: TGCAGTGCACTACGGGACTTCGATGAGCAGTTCTTC.

On this clonotype: One end of the junction does not line up with germline, which may come from a read error. This chain joins TRBV12-3 or TRBV12-4 and TRBJ2-3, with 10 nucleotides matching TRBD2. The CDR3 is 15 residues long. The CDR3 reads CASSGAGGGTDTKYF. The CDR3 nucleotides read TGTGCCAGCAGTGGAGCGGGAGGGGGCACTGATACGAAGTATTTT.

The rearrangement uses TRBV24-1 and TRBJ2-3; 8 bases are shared with TRBD1. V lost 3 bases and J lost 4; bases outside the gene matches: 8. The germline V gene has CDR1 KGHDR and CDR2 SFDVKD. The CDR3 is made up of 16 amino acids. The CDR3 nucleotides read TGTGCCACCAGTGATACGACAGGGGCAGGAGCAGATACGCAGTATTTT. Residues: CATSDTTGAGADTQYF.

On this clonotype itself: An end of the junction does not agree with germline; a read error may underlie this. This rearrangement joins TRBV11-2 to TRBJ2-5, with D perhaps TRBD1 (6 bases). Per germline, CDR1 SGHAT and CDR2 FQNNGV. CDR3 length equals 15 residues. This CDR3 reads CAGSPTGTSGETQNF. The CDR3 DNA reads as TGTGCCGGCAGCCCCACCGGGACATCTGGGGAGACCCAGAACTTC.

To note about this clonotype: Just one base apart from a much larger clone, this may be a read error. In DNA form, the CDR3 reads TGTGCCAGCAGTTTTGCGGGAGGGTCAGATACGCAGTATTTT. Its translation is CASSFAGGSDTQYF. The rearrangement joins TRBV12-3 or TRBV12-4 to TRBJ2-3; TRBD2 matches 9 bases. With V trimmed by 3 bases and J by 4 bases, 2 bases remained unmatched. This CDR3 comprises 14 residues.

About this clonotype: The junction shows a germline mismatch at one end, possibly a read error. The chain uses TRBV11-2 and TRBJ2-3; D uncertain. The germline CDR1 and CDR2 sequences are SGHAT and FQNNGV. This CDR3 spans 15 amino acids. The CDR3 region has the DNA TGTGCCAGCAGCTTAGCCACAGTGGGCACAGATACCCAGTATTTT. It translates to CASSLATVGTDTQYF.

On this clonotype: Likely a read error: the CDR3 ends without its conserved phenylalanine or tryptophan. This chain uses TRBV11-1 with TRBJ2-7; D may be TRBD2 (6 bases). With 4 bases removed from V and 7 bases from J, the gap between germline ends came to 23 bases. The CDR3 is 16 residues long. Germline V CDR1 and CDR2: SGHAT, FQDESV (reference sequence). CDR3 sequence (DNA): TGTGCCAGCAGCTACCTCTCTTCCGGGACTGCGTATGAGCAGTACTTA. Protein: CASSYLSSGTAYEQYL.

The rearrangement uses TRBV20-1 and TRBJ2-7; 8 bases match TRBD1. Germline CDR1 DFQATT, CDR2 SNEGSKA (reference sequence). The CDR3 runs to 14 residues. V lost 6 bases, J lost 4 bases, and 11 bases stayed unmatched. The CDR3 spells CSAIDRDRRYEQYF. In DNA, the CDR3 is TGCAGTGCCATTGACAGGGACAGGAGATACGAGCAGTACTTC.